These 30 T cell receptor beta chains came from one sample sequenced in a study of OX40 agonist ivuxolimab in advanced cancers. The protocol was immunoSEQ multiplex PCR, while the TCRdb copy is restricted to in-frame clones and leaves out a portion. The table records some 140,000 clones, 90% of them present only once. The sample was CD4+ or CD8+ T cells sorted from blood, taken in a trial of the OX40 agonist ivuxolimab. The receptors derive from an adult with an advanced solid tumor such as melanoma, head and neck, liver or kidney cancer.

The J gene is TRBJ2-6, the V gene TRBV28; D perhaps matches TRBD1 (6 bases). The CDR3 totals 15 residues. V dropped 6 bases and J dropped 0 bases, with 9 bases sitting between them. Germline CDR1 and CDR2: MDHEN and SYDVKM. CDR3 nucleotide sequence: TGTGCCAGCAGCCCGGACAGCTCTGGGGCCAACGTCCTGACTTTC. Its protein is CASSPDSSGANVLTF.

In this sample, this clone turned up many times. The chain combines TRBV6-5 with TRBJ1-1; 9 bases line up with TRBD1. Germline CDR1 reads MNHEY; CDR2 reads SVGAGI. The CDR3 has 15 residues. V trimming: 7 bases; J trimming: 4 bases; junction bases outside the gene matches: 10. DNA for the CDR3: TGTGCCAGCACCCTAACAGGGGGCCTCGGCACTGAAGCTTTCTTT. Translated: CASTLTGGLGTEAFF.

The chain combines TRBV6-6 with TRBJ1-5, with no clear D. Germline CDR1 MNHNY, CDR2 SVGAGI (reference sequence). V shed 6 bases and J shed 5 bases, with 11 bases lying between them. This CDR3 contains 13 residues. DNA of the CDR3: TGTGCCAGCAGCTCTTTCCCGGATCAGCCCCAGCATTTT. It encodes CASSSFPDQPQHF.

The chain carries TRBV5-1 and TRBJ1-1; weak D call: TRBD1 (6 bases). Trimming took 5 bases from V and 2 from J, leaving 16 bases between them. The V gene's germline CDR1 is SGHRS and CDR2 YFSETQ. The length of the CDR3 is 15 residues. CDR3 in amino acids: CASSRGRGKNTEAFF. The DNA of the CDR3 is TGCGCCAGCAGTAGAGGCAGGGGTAAAAACACTGAAGCTTTCTTT.

The genes are TRBV7-9 and TRBJ2-3, with 8 bases fitting TRBD2. CDR1 is SEHNR, CDR2 FQNEAQ, per germline (reference sequence). This CDR3 region has 14 residues. V gave up 7 bases and J gave up 4 bases; unmatched junction bases: 7. The CDR3 nucleotides read TGTGCCAGCACCCCGACTAGCGCGGCAGATACGCAGTATTTT. It is translated as CASTPTSAADTQYF. Based on the CDR3 plus reference TRBV7-9 and TRBJ2-3, the full variable domain is DTGVSQNPRHKITKRGQNVTFRCDPISEHNRLYWYRQTLGQGPEFLTYFQNEAQLEKSRLLSDRFSAERPKGSFSTLEIQRTEQGDSAMYLCASTPTSAADTQYFGPGTRLTVL.

The rearrangement links TRBV5-6 to TRBJ2-5; 9 bases map to TRBD1. V was pared by 4 bases and J by 5 bases, with 9 bases of the junction left unmatched. The V gene's germline CDR1 is SGHDT and CDR2 YYEEEE. This CDR3 comprises 15 residues. The CDR3 loop reads CASSNPTGGKETQYF. In DNA, the CDR3 is TGTGCCAGCAGCAACCCGACAGGGGGTAAGGAGACCCAGTACTTC.

The rearrangement joins TRBV5-1 to TRBJ1-6; weak D call: TRBD1 (5 bases). Germline V gene data show CDR1 as SGHRS and CDR2 as YFSETQ. The length of the CDR3 is 14 residues. Trimming stripped 0 bases from V and 7 bases from J, with 8 bases between. CDR3 in amino acids: CASSLEQGNSPLHF. DNA for the CDR3: TGCGCCAGCAGCTTGGAGCAGGGCAATTCACCCCTCCACTTT. The full variable domain, its missing parts supplied by reference TRBV5-1 and TRBJ1-6, is KAGVTQTPRYLIKTRGQQVTLSCSPISGHRSVSWYQQTPGQGLQFLFEYFSETQRNKGNFPGRFSGRQFSNSRSEMNVSTLELGDSALYLCASSLEQGNSPLHFGNGTRLTVT.

The genes are TRBV2 and TRBJ2-7; D perhaps matches TRBD2 (6 bases). V lost 0 bases to trimming and J lost 7 bases, with 13 bases between them. Per germline, CDR1 SNHLY and CDR2 FYNNEI. The CDR3 has 14 residues. CDR3 nucleotides: TGTGCCAGCAGTGAAGCGACGGGGGTCGGAGAGCAGTACTTC. This encodes CASSEATGVGEQYF.

The chain combines TRBV6-5 with TRBJ2-5; possibly TRBD1 or TRBD2 for D (5 bases each). With 3 bases removed from V and 5 bases from J, the gap between germline ends came to 16 bases. The CDR3 spans 15 residues. Looked up from germline, CDR1 is MNHEY and CDR2 is SVGAGI. CDR3: CASSYSLGRAETQYF. The DNA of the CDR3 is TGTGCCAGCAGTTATTCCTTGGGACGAGCCGAGACCCAGTACTTC.

The chain uses TRBV11-2 and TRBJ2-1; tentatively, D is TRBD1 (9 bases). Trimming removed 4 bases at V and 7 bases at J, with 23 bases between. CDR1 and CDR2 (germline): SGHAT, FQNNGV. This CDR3 comprises 17 residues. The CDR3 here is CASSSGGGQGIGNEQFF. CDR3 coding DNA: TGTGCCAGCAGCTCCGGGGGGGGACAGGGTATCGGGAATGAGCAGTTCTTC.

The chain couples TRBV7-2 to TRBJ2-2, with D possibly TRBD1 on 5 matching bases. CDR3 length: 16 amino acids. The germline gives CDR1 SGHTA, CDR2 FQGNSA. The ends were cut back, 2 bases at V and 2 bases at J, with 12 bases in the middle. CDR3 protein: CASSLRYRPNTGELFF. The CDR3 coding sequence is TGTGCCAGCAGCTTAAGGTACAGGCCAAACACCGGGGAGCTGTTTTTT.

The rearrangement links TRBV15 to TRBJ1-2, with unresolved D. This CDR3 is built from 13 residues. Trimming removed 0 bases from V and 3 bases from J, with 5 bases in between. Germline V gives CDR1 LNHNV, CDR2 YYDKDF (reference sequence). The CDR3 nucleotides read TGTGCCACCAGCAGAGAAAACTACTATGGCTACACCTTC. It yields the protein CATSRENYYGYTF. The full variable domain, completed using reference TRBV15 and TRBJ1-2, is DAMVIQNPRYQVTQFGKPVTLSCSQTLNHNVMYWYQQKSSQAPKLLFHYYDKDFNNEADTPDNFQSRRPNTSFCFLDIRSPGLGDTAMYLCATSRENYYGYTFGSGTRLTVV.

The chain is built from TRBV7-9 and TRBJ2-5, with TRBD2 matching over 11 bases. The J call is doubtful: the DNA matches TRBJ2-7 better. This CDR3 region has 15 residues. Germline CDR1 SEHNR, CDR2 FQNEAQ (reference sequence). The CDR3 bases are TGTGCCAGCAGCCCAGGGACTAGCGGAAGCTACGAGCAGTACTTC. The encoded protein is CASSPGTSGSYEQYF.

This rearrangement joins TRBV12-5 to TRBJ1-2; 10 nucleotides agree with TRBD1. The CDR3 sequence is 14 residues long. V was clipped by 4 bases and J by 8 bases; unmatched bases: 7. Germline V gives CDR1 LGHNT, CDR2 FRNRAP. The CDR3 region is CASGSWTGGIGYTF. CDR3 nucleotide sequence: TGTGCTAGTGGTTCATGGACAGGGGGTATCGGCTACACCTTC.

A few counts support this clone. The V gene is TRBV11-2, the J gene TRBJ1-3; a possible D gene is TRBD1 (6 bases). Germline-derived CDR1 and CDR2 are SGHAT and FQNNGV. This CDR3 comprises 15 residues. V lost 6 bases and J 0 bases, leaving 12 bases between the germline ends. The DNA of the CDR3 is TGTGCCAGCAGGACCGGGACAAACTCTGGAAACACCATATATTTT. It yields the protein CASRTGTNSGNTIYF.

The gene calls are TRBV7-2 and TRBJ2-1; no clear D gene. CDR3 length equals 13 residues. V was pared by 5 bases and J by 4 bases, with 9 bases between. Germline V gives CDR1 SGHTA, CDR2 FQGNSA. The CDR3, as DNA: TGTGCCAGCAGCCCCAAGGATTACAATGAGCAGTTCTTC. Translating gives CASSPKDYNEQFF.

This chain connects TRBV28 to TRBJ1-2; D remains ambiguous. V lost 2 bases, J lost 0 bases, and 7 bases lay in between. CDR1 is MDHEN, CDR2 SYDVKM, per germline. The CDR3 has 14 amino acids. CDR3 DNA: TGTGCCAGCAGTTTACGGGAGCCTAACTATGGCTACACCTTC. It codes for CASSLREPNYGYTF.

V gene TRBV21-1 combines with J gene TRBJ1-2. TRBV21-1 constitutes a pseudogene. The CDR3 has 18 amino acids. The DNA for the CDR3 is TGTGCCAGCAGCAAAGGCCGTCGGGGGGCTCGAGCTAACTATGGCTACACCTTC. Protein sequence: CASSKGRRGARANYGYTF.

The chain is built from TRBV7-6 and TRBJ1-4; the D is unclear. Trimming took 8 bases from V and 5 from J, leaving 6 bases between them. The V gene's germline CDR1 is SGHVS and CDR2 FNYEAQ. The CDR3 spans 11 residues. The CDR3 protein is CASRENEKLFF. DNA for the CDR3: TGTGCCAGCCGAGAGAATGAAAAACTGTTTTTT.

This clone was counted once. The CDR3 nucleotides read TGTGCCAGCAGCTTAGGGAGCGGGAGGTTCACCTACGAGCAGTACTTC. Translating it yields CASSLGSGRFTYEQYF. The chain employs TRBV11-2 and TRBJ2-7, with 9 bases that match TRBD2. V gave up 1 base and J gave up 2 bases; unmatched junction bases: 6. CDR1 is SGHAT and CDR2 is FQNNGV in the germline V gene. The CDR3 extends over 16 amino acids.

This clone was seen only a few times. This chain connects TRBV7-9 to TRBJ1-5; D is undetermined. Trimming pared 6 bases from V and 5 bases from J, leaving 14 bases between. The germline CDR1 and CDR2 sequences are SEHNR and FQNEAQ (reference sequence). This CDR3 is 14 amino acids long. Here the CDR3 DNA reads TGTGCCAGCAGTTCATCCCTCCGGTATCAGCCCCAGCATTTT. Translated: CASSSSLRYQPQHF.

The chain couples TRBV10-3 to TRBJ2-6; D is perhaps TRBD1 (6 bases). The CDR3 sequence is 17 residues long. Deletions cut 4 bases from V and 0 bases from J, with 13 bases between. In germline, CDR1 is ENHRY, CDR2 SYGVKD. The CDR3 spells CAISASGESSGANVLTF. For the CDR3, the DNA is TGTGCCATCAGTGCTTCAGGGGAAAGCTCTGGGGCCAACGTCCTGACTTTC.

The CDR3 coding sequence is TGTGCCAGCAGCGGACTAGCGTGGGCCGGGGAGCTGTTTTTT. Translated, it gives CASSGLAWAGELFF. This sequence joins TRBV28 and TRBJ2-2; 9 bases line up with TRBD2. Germline V lookup: CDR1 MDHEN, CDR2 SYDVKM. J gave up 6 bases and V 6 bases, and 5 bases lay outside the gene matches. The CDR3 runs to 14 residues.

This chain connects TRBV6-5 to TRBJ1-5, with a weak D call TRBD1 (5 bases). The V and J ends lost 4 bases and 0 bases respectively, with 10 bases between them. The CDR3 length is 15 residues. Per germline, CDR1 MNHEY and CDR2 SVGAGI. The CDR3 loop is CASSSGGNSNQPQHF. CDR3 coding DNA: TGTGCCAGCAGTTCCGGGGGGAATAGCAATCAGCCCCAGCATTTT.

This sequence joins TRBV6-6 and TRBJ1-4; 11 nucleotides align to TRBD1. V gave up 1 base and J gave up 11 bases; unmatched junction bases: 6. Germline V gene sequence: CDR1 MNHNY, CDR2 SVGAGI (reference sequence). This CDR3 region has 15 residues. Written as DNA, the CDR3 is TGTGCCAGCAGTTACTTCCGGACAGGGGGCGTGAAACTGTTTTTT. It is translated as CASSYFRTGGVKLFF.

The V gene is TRBV2, the J gene TRBJ1-5; D is perhaps TRBD1 (5 bases). Germline V lookup: CDR1 SNHLY, CDR2 FYNNEI. CDR3 length: 13 residues. Trimming pared 5 bases from V and 1 base from J, leaving 6 bases between. The DNA for the CDR3 is TGTGCCAGCAGTTGGGACAGCAATCAGCCCCAGCATTTT. This translates into CASSWDSNQPQHF. Full variable domain (missing parts from reference TRBV2 and TRBJ1-5): EPEVTQTPSHQVTQMGQEVILRCVPISNHLYFYWYRQILGQKVEFLVSFYNNEISEKSEIFDDQFSVERPDGSNFTLKIRSTKLEDSAMYFCASSWDSNQPQHFGDGTRLSIL.

The rearrangement links TRBV28 to TRBJ1-4, with 8 bases fitting TRBD1. From germline, CDR1 is MDHEN and CDR2 SYDVKM. V dropped 2 bases and J dropped 0; count of bases not matched to a gene: 5. The CDR3 length is 17 residues. The DNA of the CDR3 is TGTGCCAGCAGTTTAAAGGCAGGGGGCTCAACTAATGAAAAACTGTTTTTT. Its translation: CASSLKAGGSTNEKLFF.

The chain uses TRBV7-9 and TRBJ2-7; D remains ambiguous. The CDR3 has 13 residues. Germline V gene lookup returns CDR1 SEHNR and CDR2 FQNEAQ (reference sequence). V was clipped by 3 bases and J by 5 bases, with 11 bases between them. The DNA for the CDR3 is TGTGCCAGCAGCTTGCCGGGTCGTGACGAGCAGTACTTC. Its translation is CASSLPGRDEQYF.

The chain recombines TRBV5-8 with TRBJ2-7; D remains unclear. This CDR3 region has 12 residues. The V gene lost 4 bases and the J gene lost 5 bases, with 10 bases spanning the gap. Germline CDR1 and CDR2: SGHTS and YDEGEE. CDR3 bases: TGTGCCAGCAGCAAGACTGGAAACGAGCAGTACTTC. It specifies CASSKTGNEQYF.

The chain couples TRBV5-5 to TRBJ1-1; D is possibly TRBD1 (5 bases). CDR3 length: 13 residues. CDR1 is SGHKS, CDR2 YYEKEE, per germline (reference sequence). V was cut by 5 bases and J by 7 bases, with 15 bases left in between. This CDR3 reads CASSTRTPVEAFF. The CDR3 DNA follows: TGTGCCAGCAGTACAAGGACACCAGTTGAAGCTTTCTTT. The entire variable domain, with the rest obtained from reference TRBV5-5 and TRBJ1-1, is as follows: DAGVTQSPTHLIKTRGQQVTLRCSPISGHKSVSWYQQVLGQGPQFIFQYYEKEERGRGNFPDRFSARQFPNYSSELNVNALLLGDSALYLCASSTRTPVEAFFGQGTRLTVV.